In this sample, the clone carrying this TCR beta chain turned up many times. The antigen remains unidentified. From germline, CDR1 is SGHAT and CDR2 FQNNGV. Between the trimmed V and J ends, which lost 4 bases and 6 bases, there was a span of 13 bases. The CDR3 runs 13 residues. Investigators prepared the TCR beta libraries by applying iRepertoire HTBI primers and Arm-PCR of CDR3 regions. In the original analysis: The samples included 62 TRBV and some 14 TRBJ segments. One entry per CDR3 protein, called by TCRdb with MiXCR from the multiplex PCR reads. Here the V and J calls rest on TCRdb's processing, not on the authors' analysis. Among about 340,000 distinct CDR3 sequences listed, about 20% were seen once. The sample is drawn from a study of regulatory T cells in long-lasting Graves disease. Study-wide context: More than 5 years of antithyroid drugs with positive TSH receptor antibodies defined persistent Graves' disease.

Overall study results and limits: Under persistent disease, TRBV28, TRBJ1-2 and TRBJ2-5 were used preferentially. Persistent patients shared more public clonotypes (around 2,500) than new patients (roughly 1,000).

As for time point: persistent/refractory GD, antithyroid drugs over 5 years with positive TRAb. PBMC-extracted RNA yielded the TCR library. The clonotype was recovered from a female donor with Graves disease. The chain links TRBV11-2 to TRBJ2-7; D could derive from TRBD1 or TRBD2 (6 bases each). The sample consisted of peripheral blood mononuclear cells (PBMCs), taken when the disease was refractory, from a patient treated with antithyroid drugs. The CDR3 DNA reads TGTGCCAGCAGCTCAAACAGGGACTTCGAGCAGTACTTC. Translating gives CASSSNRDFEQYF. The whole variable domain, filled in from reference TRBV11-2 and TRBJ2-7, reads EAGVAQSPRYKIIEKRQSVAFWCNPISGHATLYWYQQILGQGPKLLIQFQNNGVVDDSQLPKDRFSAERLKGVDSTLKIQPAKLEDSAVYLCASSSNRDFEQYFGPGTRLTVT.